Sequencing of this T cell receptor beta chain was carried out in a study of cytomegalovirus exposure and HLA in healthy donors (dated 2017 in TCRdb). About the investigation overall: In an earlier analysis of 587 of the donors, approximately 300 Gb of sequence data and 120 million or so unique TCR beta sequences from about 179 million T cells were reported. A later analysis re-examined previously published TCR beta repertoires from hundreds of donors and added high-resolution HLA genotyping to investigate patterns of TCR occurrence. All discovery cohort repertoires had been generated on a single sequencing platform. In an earlier analysis of around 540 of the donors, high-throughput TCR beta sequencing was used to judge whether each TCR beta V gene segment behaved as functional or pseudogenic. Among the approximately 400 genotyped donors, approximately 81% belonged to the genetic ancestry cluster associated with self-reported Caucasian donors. The study profiled the T cell repertoires of under 700 subjects by immunosequencing and related them to cytomegalovirus serostatus. Donor age, sex, ethnicity and CMV serostatus were compiled alongside the repertoire data. The aim of the study was to test whether cataloging public T cell receptors could identify signatures of past pathogen exposure. Roughly 300 gigabases of sequencing data and 70 million to 95 million unique TCR sequences made up an early release that covered roughly 670 HLA-typed donors. The number of donors typed differed by locus, with about 629-630 for A, B, C, DRB1 and DQB1, 522 for DQA1, 606 for DPA1, and some 470 for DPB1. A later genetic analysis took genome-wide SNP genotypes for about three fifths of the roughly 670 donors and used that subset as a discovery cohort. Besides the first cohort of about 730 subjects, a separate validation cohort made up of 120 different subjects was used. In the later analysis, no new phenotypic data were used to find candidate immune exposures; instead, reliance was placed on TCR beta sequences and their occurrence across donors. About five DR-DQ haplotypes were handled as single units for association and clustering because linkage in the cohort was strong. HLA typing included class I and class II loci at four-digit resolution. The study combined high-throughput TCR immunosequencing, statistical association of individual TCRs with disease status, and machine learning to predict cytomegalovirus infection status. On average, around 200,000 unique TCR beta nucleotide sequences were sequenced per donor among about 400 genotyped donors of the cohort, with about 17% of those sequences being non-productive.

In total, approximately 700 healthy bone marrow donors made up the cohort. At the time of sampling, all cohort members were nominally healthy, though unrecorded immune exposures were likely present. The donor was CMV seronegative and belonged to the group of over 350 seronegative cohort members. A peripheral blood sample was provided by each donor, and peripheral blood mononuclear cells were used for TCR beta sequencing. The Qiagen DNeasy Blood Extraction Kit was used to extract genomic DNA from the blood cell samples. Overall study outcomes, separate from this receptor: The only immune exposure information available for the cohort was CMV serostatus. In a later analysis, TCR association rates were found to vary across HLA loci, with the most associated TCRs seen for DRB1 alleles and the fewest for HLA-C alleles. Compared with the approximately 710-donor mean, donors in an Asian-associated ancestry cluster had fewer N-insertions in productive TCRs, according to a later genetic analysis. Only TCR beta chains were sequenced in this cohort, and the absence of alpha or paired-chain data limited detectable features. Cytomegalovirus status was reported to be diagnosed by the classifier with high specificity and sensitivity in both the original and validation cohorts. Because counts were too low, about 18 rarely observed V segments, including chromosome 9 orphons, were left out of the earlier analysis of 500 to 750 of the donors. Across donors, most TCR sequences were observed very rarely, whereas some public TCRs were present in many individuals. A cluster of highly shared sequence variants was judged likely to be a technical artifact of the sequencing pipeline. Most CMV-associated TCR beta chains appeared to be HLA-restricted in a later analysis, and the HLA associations seemed to be driven largely by CMV exposure. Strong co-occurrence of HLA alleles, especially DR and DQ, made assigning TCR associations to individual alleles difficult. Three of the identified cytomegalovirus-associated TCR beta chains were confirmed in vitro to be specific for cytomegalovirus antigens. Presence/absence analyses assumed roughly uniform sequencing depth across donors, an assumption that may not hold. A further reported finding was that TCR beta sequences accurately predicted the HLA-A and HLA-B alleles for most subjects in the first cohort. In a later analysis, some 18,000 TCR beta sequences were associated with specific HLA alleles at a false discovery rate of 0.05. According to a later analysis, parvovirus B19, influenza, CMV and Epstein-Barr virus appeared linked to several top co-occurrence clusters. Some IMGT-functional V segments, including TRBV6-2 and TRBV6-3, could not be told apart with the 87-base-pair reads, so those segments were excluded. The authors suggested that the approach could potentially be extended to other disease states and immunological phenotypes. In a later analysis, HLA-associated TCR beta chains were found to be more clonally expanded and to have lower generation probabilities than equally common non-associated chains. Linkage disequilibrium might explain the correlated functional status among segregating V segments, but an unknown experimental factor could not be ruled out. An association between a missense DCLRE1C variant and V-gene and J-gene trimming of TCR beta chains was found in a later genetic analysis and replicated in an independent cohort. In the study, some 180 TCR beta chains were listed as associated with cytomegalovirus. In an earlier analysis of 587 of the donors, most TCR beta V segments appeared in productive rearrangements about 87% or about 30% of the time, broadly matching IMGT annotations. Because HLA typing was missing for some donors at each locus, association tests included only the typed subset.

The CDR3 goes from the cysteine to the phenylalanine over 15 residues. Only CDR3 DNA remains: 45 bases, in frame from the first base. CDR1 and CDR2 (SNHLY, FYNNEI) derive from the germline V gene. Trimming leaves V shorter by 11 bases and J shorter by 1 base, with the junction holding 12 bases beyond the gene matches. To prepare the library, the immunoSEQ multiplex PCR assay was applied. For the multiplex PCR, a mixture combining 60 forward primers for TCR Vbeta segments and 13 reverse primers for TCR Jbeta segments was used. Amplification of the CDR3 region of rearranged TCR beta genes was performed with a multiplex PCR assay on genomic DNA. The amplified TCR beta libraries were sequenced on the Illumina HiSeq System as 87-base-pair reads. As for the original processing: A later analysis counted some 74 million unique TCR beta chains across the 650 to 800 repertoires, and roughly 9.9 million of these chains were shared by at least two donors. To remove PCR and sequencing errors, raw reads were error-corrected and collapsed into unique sequences using a nearest-neighbor algorithm that merged closely related sequences. CDR3 sequences were aligned to IMGT reference sequences to assign V, D and J gene segments. Each retained sequence needed at least a six-nucleotide match to both a V gene segment and a J gene segment. Rearrangements were classified as productive when the CDR3 lacked stop codons and remained in frame with V and J, and all other rearrangements were classified as non-productive. Following IMGT convention, CDR3 was defined as the stretch from the second conserved V-encoded cysteine to the conserved J-encoded phenylalanine. Sequences without an unambiguous match to a single V gene segment were excluded from the earlier analysis of 450 to 650 of the donors. In an earlier analysis of some 590 of the donors, V segments were called functional above 56.7% productive rearrangements and were called segregating when the between-donor standard deviation exceeded 5%. To diagnose cytomegalovirus status from the catalog of TCR beta chain sequences, a statistical classification framework was built. A later analysis assigned V and J genes by comparing TCR nucleotide sequences with IMGT/GENE-DB human TR gene sequences. A later analysis assigned CDR3 sequences and most-parsimonious VDJ recombination scenarios with the TCRdist pipeline. In a later analysis, each TCR beta chain was defined by its CDR3 amino acid sequence together with its V-gene family, and reads without a unique V-gene family were excluded. To address suspected cross-contamination and a sequencing artifact, a later analysis removed several hundred highly shared, low-generation-probability nucleotide sequences. In a later analysis, a clonal expansion index was calculated for each public chain from normalized within-repertoire ranks of inferred template counts. In a later analysis, generation probabilities were computed using a VDJ recombination model fitted to out-of-frame rearrangements, and the results were checked against IGoR. Hypergeometric tests were used in a later analysis to score TCR-TCR, TCR-HLA and TCR-CMV co-occurrence, with a repertoire-size bias correction applied to the TCR pairs. In a later analysis, false discovery rates were estimated by permuting HLA or CMV assignments 20 times. In a later analysis, co-occurring TCRs were grouped with DBSCAN, and TCRdist sequence similarity was added when clustering was performed within HLA-allele-positive subsets. For co-occurrence clustering, repertoires with fewer than 30,000 or more than 120,000 public chains were excluded, along with five repertoires with anomalous nucleotide sharing. TCRdb retrieved this table from immuneACCESS and kept in-frame rearrangements only. Not all clones are present; in checked studies, unresolved V genes account for under half, and no reason is known for the remainder. V and J calls plus clone size are reproduced from that table; the DNA served to infer D and trimming. For this sample there are over 100,000 clones; about 72% appear just once. The top ten constitute approximately 1.4% of the sample.

Concerning this clone itself: Its cognate antigen has yet to be identified. No clone much larger than this one lies a single base away; base qualities are absent.

The sequence was obtained from a female donor in good health and CMV-seronegative. The sequencing input was PBMCs. This chain is built from TRBV2 and TRBJ2-3, with 7 central nucleotides matching TRBD2. The DNA reads TGTGCCGGGGGGGGGAGGGCCGGGGGCACAGATACGCAGTATTTT. It specifies CAGGGRAGGTDTQYF.